Sequencing of this TCR beta chain was carried out in a study of blood T cell repertoires in COVID-19 (dated by TCRdb to 2018 to 2020). General notes on the study: Samples from collaborators originated in the United States, Italy and Spain and spanned both the acute and convalescent phases of COVID-19. The prospective study material was composed of cDNA or gDNA derived from T cells, B-cell-depleted T cells, or PBMCs. The dataset comprised deeply sampled blood TCRbeta repertoires from subjects exposed to, actively infected with, or recovered from COVID-19. A freely available public database, intended as a resource for researchers studying the immune response to SARS-CoV-2, is where the repertoires were released. The samples were drawn from the first 160 participants of the ongoing ImmuneRACE study and from about 1,200 subjects provided by 6 global collaborators. The sample metadata nearly always contained a de-identified subject ID, COVID-19 status, age in years and sex. Where available, HLA class I and class II types were taken from metadata supplied by the sample provider and were not determined by assay-based typing. General conclusions and limits of the study: How much clinical and demographic metadata was included differed by source and by participant, and the metadata was provided uncurated.

The V and J ends are trimmed by 3 bases and 5 bases, leaving 8 bases between them. Reading the germline V gene gives CDR1 MDHEN and CDR2 SYDVKM. The CDR3 runs 13 residues from the cysteine to the phenylalanine. CDR3 DNA is the only sequence kept; it has 39 bases, read in frame from the first base. The collaborating institutions used their own protocols to collect whole blood in K2EDTA tubes. For TCRbeta analysis, collaborators shipped samples as frozen whole blood, isolated PBMCs, or DNA extracted from either of those sample types. TCRbeta CDR3 regions were amplified from genomic DNA using the immunoSEQ Assay, a bias-controlled multiplex PCR. The authors processed their data as follows. The number of nucleated cells in each sample was estimated by amplification of reference gene primers within the assay. To quantify the absolute abundance of each unique TCRbeta CDR3 rearrangement, sequence reads were collapsed and filtered. For each sample, productive Simpson clonality was calculated by taking the square root of Simpson's diversity index across productive rearrangements. In TCRdb, the immuneACCESS table is reduced to in-frame sequences with V and J assigned. These tables do not hold every clone; where another copy was compared, an unresolved V gene accounts for under half, and the others remain unexplained. The V and J calls and clone size were taken over from that table, and D and trimming were inferred from the DNA. In all, the sample holds 100,000 to 120,000 clones, and roughly 91% of those were seen once. Less than 3.5% of the sample is held by the ten biggest clonotypes.

Notes on this clone: Its specific antigen is unknown. Qualities for individual bases were not recorded, and no much larger clone is one base off.

The specimen sequenced was peripheral blood. The clonotype originates from a woman in her forties or fifties with acute or convalescent COVID-19. This receptor chain uses TRBV28 and TRBJ1-5, and the D gene may be TRBD1, 5 bases matching. CDR3 reads: CASSFRGYQPQHF. In nucleotides, the sequence is TGTGCCAGCAGTTTTAGGGGCTATCAGCCCCAGCATTTT.